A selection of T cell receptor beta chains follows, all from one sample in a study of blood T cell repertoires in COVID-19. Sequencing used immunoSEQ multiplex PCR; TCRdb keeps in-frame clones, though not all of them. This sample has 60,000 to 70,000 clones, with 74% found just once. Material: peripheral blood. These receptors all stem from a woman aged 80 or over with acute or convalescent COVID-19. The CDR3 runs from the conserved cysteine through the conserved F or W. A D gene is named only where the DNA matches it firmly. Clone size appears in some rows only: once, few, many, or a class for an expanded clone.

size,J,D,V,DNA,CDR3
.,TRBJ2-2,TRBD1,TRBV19,TGTGCCAGCGCCGGGACAGGGGCCACCGGGGAGCTGTTTTTT,CASAGTGATGELFF
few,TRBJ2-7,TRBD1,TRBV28,TGTGCCAGCAGTTTATACGGGACAGGGGGCCGGAACGAGCAGTACTTC,CASSLYGTGGRNEQYF
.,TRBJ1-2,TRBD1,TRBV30,TGTGCCTGGAGTACAGGGGTGGGGTCGGATGGCTACACCTTC,CAWSTGVGSDGYTF
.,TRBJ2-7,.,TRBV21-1,TGTGCCAGCAACTACCTCAAGAGCAGAAGCTCCTACGAGCAGTACTTC,CASNYLKSRSSYEQYF
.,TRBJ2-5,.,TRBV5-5,TGTGCCAGCAGCTTGGCAGCGGTCCAAGAGACCCAGTACTTC,CASSLAAVQETQYF
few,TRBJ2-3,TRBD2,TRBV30,TGTGCCTGGGGACTAGCGGGAGACGCAGATACGCAGTATTTT,CAWGLAGDADTQYF
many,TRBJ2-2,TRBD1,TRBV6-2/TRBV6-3,TGTGCCAGCAGCCCGACCCCGGGACAGGCCACCGGGGAGCTGTTTTTT,CASSPTPGQATGELFF
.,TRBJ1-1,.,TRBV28,TGTGCCAGCAGCCAAGGAGGTGAAGCTTTCTTT,CASSQGGEAFF
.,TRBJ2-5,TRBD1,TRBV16,TGTGCCAGCAGCCTATCGGGACAGGTTGTGGAGACCCAGTACTTC,CASSLSGQVVETQYF
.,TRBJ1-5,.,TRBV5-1,TGCGCCAGCAGCAAACAGGGTTATAGCAATCAGCCCCAGCATTTT,CASSKQGYSNQPQHF
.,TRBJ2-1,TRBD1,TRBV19,TGTGCCAGTAGTATCCCCGGGACAGGGGTTGGCAATGAGCAGTTCTTC,CASSIPGTGVGNEQFF
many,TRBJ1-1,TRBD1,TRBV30,TGTGCCTGGAGTGGGACAGGGACCACTGAAGCTTTCTTT,CAWSGTGTTEAFF
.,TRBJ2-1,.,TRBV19,TGTGCCACCGGGGACTTCTTACACAATGAGCAGTTCTTC,CATGDFLHNEQFF
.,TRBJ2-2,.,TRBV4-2,TGTGCCAGCAGCCTGGCGCCAGGGGCTGGAGCCGGGGAGCTGTTTTTT,CASSLAPGAGAGELFF
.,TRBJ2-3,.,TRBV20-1,TGCAGTGCCTCAGTGAGGAGTACGCAGTATTTT,CSASVRSTQYF
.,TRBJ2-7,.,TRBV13,TGTGCCAGCAGCTTAGGCTGGGGACTGGGGTCCGAGCAGTACTTC,CASSLGWGLGSEQYF
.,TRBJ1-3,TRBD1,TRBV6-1,TGTGCCAGCAGTGGACTACGGACAGGGGCGTCCACAAGGAACACCATATATTTT,CASSGLRTGASTRNTIYF
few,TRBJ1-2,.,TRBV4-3,TGCGCCAGCAGCCAAAGGACAGACACTACGAGTGGCTACACCTTC,CASSQRTDTTSGYTF
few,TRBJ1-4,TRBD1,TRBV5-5,TGTGCCAGCAGCCTCGGGACAGAGAATGAAAAACTGTTTTTT,CASSLGTENEKLFF
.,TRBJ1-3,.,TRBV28,TGTGCCAGCAGTTTAAGGGGGAGTAGGAACACCATATATTTT,CASSLRGSRNTIYF
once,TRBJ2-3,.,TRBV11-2,TGTGCCAGCAGCTTAGTTATTCGCGGGAGCACAGATACGCAGTATTTT,CASSLVIRGSTDTQYF
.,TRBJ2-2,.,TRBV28,TGTGCCAGCGTCAGGGAAGGAACCGGGGAGCTGTTTTTT,CASVREGTGELFF
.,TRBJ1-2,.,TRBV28,TGTGCCAGCAGTTCCTCCAGGGTGAGGGGCTACACCTTC,CASSSSRVRGYTF
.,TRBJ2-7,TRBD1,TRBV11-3,TGTGCCAGCAGCTTAGTAGGGACAGAGAACTACGAGCAGTACTTC,CASSLVGTENYEQYF
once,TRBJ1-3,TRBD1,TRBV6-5,TGTGCCAGCAGAGCCGACAGGGTCGGAAACACCATATATTTT,CASRADRVGNTIYF
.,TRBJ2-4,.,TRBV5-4,TGTGCCAGCAGCTTGTGGGACACCTTAGCCAAAAACATTCAGTACTTC,CASSLWDTLAKNIQYF
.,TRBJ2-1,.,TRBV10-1,TGCGCCAGCAAGGAAGGAATCTACGAGGGTGAGCAGTTCTTC,CASKEGIYEGEQFF
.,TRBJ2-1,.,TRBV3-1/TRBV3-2,TGTGCCAGCAGCCCGAGGATGGGGGGGCAACGCTCCTACAATGAGCAGTTCTTC,CASSPRMGGQRSYNEQFF
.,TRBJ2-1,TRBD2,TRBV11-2,TGTGCCAGCAGCAGAGGGACTAGCGGGAAATACAATGAGCAGTTCTTC,CASSRGTSGKYNEQFF
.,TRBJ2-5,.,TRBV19,TGTGCCAGTAGTCCTTCGGGAGTACCAAGGGAGACCCAGTACTTC,CASSPSGVPRETQYF
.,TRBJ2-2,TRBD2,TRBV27,TGTGCCAGCAGCCTCCTAGCGGGAGGGCCCCGCACCGGGGAGCTGTTTTTT,CASSLLAGGPRTGELFF
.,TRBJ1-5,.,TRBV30,TGTGCCTGGAGTGTCACCCGGGGGGTCGGTGAGCCCCAGCATTTT,CAWSVTRGVGEPQHF
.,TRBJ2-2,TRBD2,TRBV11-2,TGTGCCAGCGCTCGATGGGCCTCTACTAGCGGGAGAAGGGCCGGGGAGCTGTTTTTT,CASARWASTSGRRAGELFF
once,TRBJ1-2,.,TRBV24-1,TGTGCCACCAGTGGTGATGGGGGGGACGTGCGCTACACCTTC,CATSGDGGDVRYTF
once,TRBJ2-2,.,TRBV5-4,TGTGCCAGCAGCGGGGGCCGAGCGAACACCGGGGAGCTGTTTTTT,CASSGGRANTGELFF
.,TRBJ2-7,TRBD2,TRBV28,TGTGCCAGCAGTCGGACTAGCGGGGCCTACGAGCAGTACTTC,CASSRTSGAYEQYF